This is a list of T cell receptor beta chains from one sample in a study of radiation and T cells in renal cell carcinoma. This table comes from immunoSEQ multiplex PCR, and its TCRdb copy is limited to in-frame clones, with some not included. The sample holds about 49,000 clones; roughly 83% are singletons and the top ten take 25% to 35%. This material consisted of blood, taken from a patient whose treatment included radiotherapy and nephrectomy. These TCRs come from a woman aged 70-85 years with renal cell carcinoma. Both conserved end residues are part of each CDR3. The order of the fields is J gene, V gene, clone size, D gene, CDR3 DNA, CDR3 protein. D genes are given only for firm matches. The listing skips clone size in some rows; elsewhere it reads once, few, many or a size class.

>TRBJ2-5|TRBV29-1|-|TRBD1
TGCAGCGTTCGACAGGGCGGCGAGACCCAGTACTTC
CSVRQGGETQYF
>TRBJ1-1|TRBV4-3|-|-
TGCGCCAGCAGCAGGGGGTATTTTGCCGATGAAGCTTTCTTT
CASSRGYFADEAFF
>TRBJ2-7|TRBV27|-|TRBD2
TGTGCCAGCAACTCACTAGCGGGGGTTTACGAGCAGTACTTC
CASNSLAGVYEQYF
>TRBJ2-2|TRBV7-3|-|TRBD1
TGTGCCAGCAGCTTGACAGGGTCGAACACCGGGGAGCTGTTTTTT
CASSLTGSNTGELFF
>TRBJ2-1|TRBV7-2|-|TRBD1
TGTGCCAGCAGCTTGGCGTTAGGACAGGGGGCCAATGAGCAGTTCTTC
CASSLALGQGANEQFF
>TRBJ1-4|TRBV5-6|-|-
TGTGCCAGCAGTGGGGGGGGCGTTGAAAAACTGTTTTTT
CASSGGGVEKLFF
>TRBJ2-7|TRBV29-1|-|TRBD1
TGCAGCGCACGACAGGGCGCCGGGTACGAGCAGTACTTC
CSARQGAGYEQYF
>TRBJ2-3|TRBV6-6|-|TRBD1
TGTGCCAGCAGTGGCCAGGGGGCCCCCCCAGATACGCAGTATTTT
CASSGQGAPPDTQYF
>TRBJ2-4|TRBV5-1|-|TRBD2
TGCGCCAGCAGCGCCTCAACTGGGACTATCAAAAACATTCAGTACTTC
CASSASTGTIKNIQYF
>TRBJ2-7|TRBV27|-|TRBD2
TGTGCCAGCAGTCCCCGGACTAGCGACTACGAGCAGTACTTC
CASSPRTSDYEQYF
>TRBJ2-7|TRBV11-2|-|-
TGTGCCAGCAGCTTCGGGACCTCCCGCGAGCAGTACTTC
CASSFGTSREQYF
>TRBJ1-1|TRBV29-1|-|-
TGCAGCGTTGAAGACCTTCGGCGGACTGAAGCTTTCTTT
CSVEDLRRTEAFF
>TRBJ1-2|TRBV2|-|-
TGTGCCAGCAGTGAATCGGGTCAGAACTATGGCTACACCTTC
CASSESGQNYGYTF
>TRBJ2-1|TRBV4-1|-|-
TGCGCCAGCAGCCATGTGACGGATAACAATGAGCAGTTCTTC
CASSHVTDNNEQFF
>TRBJ2-5|TRBV5-1|-|-
TGCGCCAGCAGCTTGGCCCCGGGCCTAGCGGAGACCCAGTACTTC
CASSLAPGLAETQYF
>TRBJ2-7|TRBV2|-|-
TGTGCCAGCAGTGGTGGAAGGGGCTCCTACGAGCAGTACTTC
CASSGGRGSYEQYF
>TRBJ2-1|TRBV15|-|-
TGTGCCACCAGCAGAGATAAATTGCCCCTACCCTACAATGAGCAGTTCTTC
CATSRDKLPLPYNEQFF
>TRBJ2-1|TRBV30|few|-
TGTGCCTGGAGCCGATTGGGCGGTACCCTGAATGAGCAGTTCTTC
CAWSRLGGTLNEQFF
>TRBJ2-3|TRBV9|once|TRBD2
TGTGCCAGCAGCGTAGTGAGCGGGAGAATGATAGATACGCAGTATTTT
CASSVVSGRMIDTQYF
>TRBJ2-4|TRBV19|few|TRBD1
TGTGCCAGTAGTGGGACAGGGAAAAACATTCAGTACTTC
CASSGTGKNIQYF
>TRBJ2-5|TRBV7-8|once|-
TGTGCCAGCAGCGCCGAGGGGGGTGGAGAGACCCAGTACTTC
CASSAEGGGETQYF
>TRBJ1-1|TRBV7-3|-|-
TGTGCCAGCAGCTCCGGGATTCGGACTGAAGCTTTCTTT
CASSSGIRTEAFF
>TRBJ2-5|TRBV30|-|TRBD2
TGTGCCTGGAGTTGGGGGGGAGAGGAGACCCAGTACTTC
CAWSWGGEETQYF
>TRBJ1-2|TRBV27|-|-
TGTGCCAGCAGCTCTATTGGGGGAGGGGATGGCTACACCTTC
CASSSIGGGDGYTF
>TRBJ1-1|TRBV7-3|-|-
TGTGCCAGCAGCTTAACCGGGGCCACTGAAGCTTTCTTT
CASSLTGATEAFF
>TRBJ1-1|TRBV7-2|-|-
TGTGCCAGCAGCTTATTAGGGGGAAACACTGAAGCTTTCTTT
CASSLLGGNTEAFF
>TRBJ2-6|TRBV7-8|-|-
TGTGCCAGCAGCTATGGTAGCCCCTCTGGGGCCAACGTCCTGACTTTC
CASSYGSPSGANVLTF
>TRBJ1-1|TRBV6-6|-|-
TGTGCCAGCAGTTACGGGGGAGCTGAAGCTTTCTTT
CASSYGGAEAFF
>TRBJ2-2|TRBV6-1|few|-
TGTGCCAGCAGCTCATTTCAGCGTACCGGGGAGCTGTTTTTT
CASSSFQRTGELFF
>TRBJ1-4|TRBV19|-|-
TGTGCCAGTAGTATATCGGCAGGGAGGGAAAAACTGTTTTTT
CASSISAGREKLFF
>TRBJ2-5|TRBV5-6|-|-
TGTGCCAGCAGCCAGACAGGTTCCCAGTACTTC
CASSQTGSQYF
>TRBJ2-7|TRBV29-1|-|-
TGCAGCGTTGACACCGGGGCTAGCTTAAACCCGTCCTACGAGCAGTACTTC
CSVDTGASLNPSYEQYF
>TRBJ1-2|TRBV6-5|-|-
TGTGCCAGCGGGGGCTTCAGGGTTTCTGGCTACACCTTC
CASGGFRVSGYTF
>TRBJ2-6|TRBV9|-|-
TGTGCCAGCAGCGTAGGTATGGCCTCTGGGGCCAACGTCCTGACTTTC
CASSVGMASGANVLTF
>TRBJ2-3|TRBV5-1|-|-
TGCGCCAGCAGCTTTGGCGGGACCTTAGGGGCAGATACGCAGTATTTT
CASSFGGTLGADTQYF
>TRBJ1-1|TRBV5-1|few|-
TGCGCCAGCCGGTCCAACATGAACACTGAAGCTTTCTTT
CASRSNMNTEAFF
>TRBJ2-7|TRBV7-8|-|-
TGTGCCAGCTCCGGAGGACGCACCTCCTACGAGCAGTACTTC
CASSGGRTSYEQYF
>TRBJ1-1|TRBV30|-|TRBD1
TGTGCCTGGACCCGGGGACAGGGGGTCGCTGAAGCTTTCTTT
CAWTRGQGVAEAFF
>TRBJ2-1|TRBV4-2|-|-
TGTGCCAGCAGCCAAGATAGAGGGGGGGCCTATGAGCAGTTCTTC
CASSQDRGGAYEQFF
>TRBJ2-7|TRBV18|-|TRBD2
TGTGCCAGCTCACCAGGACTAGCGGGGGCCTCCTACGAGCAGTACTTC
CASSPGLAGASYEQYF
>TRBJ2-5|TRBV25-1|-|TRBD1
TGTGCCAGCAGTGAAAGGGGGCACCAGGAGACCCAGTACTTC
CASSERGHQETQYF
>TRBJ2-3|TRBV5-4|-|-
TGTGCCAGCAGCTCCTCGGGGGCTAGCACAGATACGCAGTATTTT
CASSSSGASTDTQYF
>TRBJ2-7|TRBV4-3|-|-
TGCGCCAGCAGCCAAGATCTAGAGGGATACTACGAGCAGTACTTC
CASSQDLEGYYEQYF
>TRBJ2-5|TRBV7-2|-|TRBD1
TGTGCCAGCAGCCCCGACAGGGTCCAAGAGACCCAGTACTTC
CASSPDRVQETQYF
>TRBJ2-7|TRBV27|-|TRBD1
TGTGCCAGCAGTTCCGGACAGGGGTACGAGCAGTACTTC
CASSSGQGYEQYF
>TRBJ2-1|TRBV5-1|-|-
TGCGCCAGCAGGCGGGACGGTGGGGATGAGCAGTTCTTC
CASRRDGGDEQFF
>TRBJ2-3|TRBV7-2|-|TRBD2
TGTGCCAGCAGCCAGACTAGCGGGGGGCTAGATACGCAGTATTTT
CASSQTSGGLDTQYF
>TRBJ2-1|TRBV5-5|-|-
TGTGCCAGCAGCTTGCAACCCCACAATGAGCAGTTCTTC
CASSLQPHNEQFF
>TRBJ1-1|TRBV2|-|-
TGTGCCAGCAGTGAAGGAGGAGTGGGCTTATTGGGTTCTGAAGCTTTCTTT
CASSEGGVGLLGSEAFF
>TRBJ2-7|TRBV18|-|TRBD2
TGTGCCAGCTCACCACCGGGACTAGATTACGAGCAGTACTTC
CASSPPGLDYEQYF
>TRBJ1-4|TRBV5-1|-|TRBD1
TGCGCCAGCAGCCCGCAGGGGGCAGAAGGTGAAAAACTGTTTTTT
CASSPQGAEGEKLFF
>TRBJ2-5|TRBV5-1|-|TRBD1
TGCGCCAGCAGCTTGACCGGGACAGGACCCGGGGAGACCCAGTACTTC
CASSLTGTGPGETQYF
>TRBJ1-2|TRBV4-2|-|TRBD1
TGTGCCAGCAGCCAAGAAAAGGGGACAGGGGCGGGAAATGACTATGGCTACACCTTC
CASSQEKGTGAGNDYGYTF
>TRBJ2-7|TRBV14|-|TRBD2
TGTGCCAGCAGCCGGAGCGGGGGGCCCCGCGAGCAGTACTTC
CASSRSGGPREQYF
>TRBJ2-3|TRBV4-1|-|TRBD2
TGCGCCAGCAGCCAAGGTCAAGCTAGCGGGCGCACAGATACGCAGTATTTT
CASSQGQASGRTDTQYF